This entry is about one T cell receptor (beta chain). Its antigen remains unknown. The data are from a study of shared clonotypes between healthy human individuals. Findings and caveats of the study: Non-shared clonotypes displayed generation probabilities falling below those of clonotypes present in all four donors. Sequencing depth was expected to affect clonotype sharing among donors. Though the depth was large, rarefaction showed that sorted-subset sequencing was incomplete.

Deep level was the assay's run setting. Profiling relied on immunoSEQ multiplex PCR, and the TCRdb table lists in-frame clones only, not all of them. The data hold fewer than 3 million clones, with 92% observed a single time. V lost 6 bases to trimming and J lost 5 bases, with 16 bases between them. Germline CDR1 is MNHEY and CDR2 is SMNVEV (reference sequence). This CDR3 region has 14 residues. The sample taken for sequencing was naive CD4+ T cells from PBMCs. The subset: CD45RA+ positively selected. The sequence was collected from a man between 18 and 29 years old in good health. Some clones in this sample may be carry-over from other donors' samples. V gene TRBV27 combines with J gene TRBJ2-5, with D tentatively TRBD1 or TRBD2 (5 bases each). DNA for the CDR3: TGTGCCAGCAGCGGGGCCGGGGCCGGGGAGACCCAGTACTTC. Its translation is CASSGAGAGETQYF.